This T cell receptor beta chain emerged from a study of blood T cells in healthy people across ages. V was pared by 1 base and J by 4 bases, with 11 bases between. CDR3 length equals 14 residues. Germline lookup yields CDR1 LGHNA and CDR2 YSLEER. This clonotype has at least ten counts. The authors ran a second PCR of about 7 to 12 cycles using a sample-barcoded 5' primer and a J-beta primer mix. TCRdb re-called the 5' RACE reads with MiXCR, one entry per CDR3 protein. The sample shows roughly 1,100,000 distinct CDR3 sequences, approximately 25% of them seen only once. A further study also used this sample, focusing on T cells of mothers and their children.

The chain is built from TRBV4-3 and TRBJ2-7; the D gene is possibly TRBD1 (5 bases). The receptor was derived from a girl under 10 years old in good health. Sequencing used blood. The CDR3 DNA reads TGCGCCAGCAGCCAAGCCTTAAGGGGTTACGAGCAGTACTTC. Translation: CASSQALRGYEQYF.